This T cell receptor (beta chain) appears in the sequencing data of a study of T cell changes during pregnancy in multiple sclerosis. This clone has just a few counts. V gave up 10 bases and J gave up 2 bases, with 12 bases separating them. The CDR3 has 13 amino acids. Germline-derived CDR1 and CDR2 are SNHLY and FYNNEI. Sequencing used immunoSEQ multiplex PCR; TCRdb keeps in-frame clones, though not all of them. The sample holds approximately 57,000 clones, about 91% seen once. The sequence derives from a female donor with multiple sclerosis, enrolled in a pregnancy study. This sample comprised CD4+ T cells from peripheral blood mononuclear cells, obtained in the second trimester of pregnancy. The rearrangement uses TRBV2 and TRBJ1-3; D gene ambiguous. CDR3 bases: TGTGCCACCGGACGGGGAACTGGAAACACCATATATTTT. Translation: CATGRGTGNTIYF.